The sequence of this TCR beta chain was determined in a study of CD8+ T cells in alopecia areata. Extracted from the samples, RNA was reverse transcribed into cDNA to serve as the sequencing template. Clones were sequenced by immunoSEQ multiplex PCR, and TCRdb holds only the in-frame ones, with some missing. The repertoire includes about 150,000 clones, 55% of them detected once, and about 4.9% sits in the top ten. The CDR3 runs to 12 residues. Germline V gives CDR1 MNHEY, CDR2 SMNVEV (reference sequence). The V gene lost 6 bases and the J gene lost 7 bases, with 11 bases spanning the gap. The TCR was taken from a human donor in good health. Sequenced sample: CD4+ T cells sorted from blood. This rearrangement joins TRBV27 to TRBJ2-3; D remains ambiguous. CDR3 region: CASRPLGNTQYF. Here the CDR3 DNA reads TGTGCCAGCAGACCCCTTGGGAATACGCAGTATTTT.